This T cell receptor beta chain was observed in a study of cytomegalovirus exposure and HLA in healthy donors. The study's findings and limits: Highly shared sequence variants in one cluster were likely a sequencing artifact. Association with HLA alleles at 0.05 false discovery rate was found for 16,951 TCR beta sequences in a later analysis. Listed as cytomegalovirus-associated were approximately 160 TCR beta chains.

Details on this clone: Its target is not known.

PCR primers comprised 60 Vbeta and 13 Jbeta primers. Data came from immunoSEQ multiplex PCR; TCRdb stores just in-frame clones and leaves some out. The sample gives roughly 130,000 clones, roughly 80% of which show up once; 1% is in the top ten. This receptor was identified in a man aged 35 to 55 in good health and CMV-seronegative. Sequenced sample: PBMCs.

The DNA of the CDR3 is TGTGCCAGCAGCGTCTCCGACGGAGGAAGGGGAGGTGGCACAGATACGCAGTATTTT. Residues: CASSVSDGGRGGGTDTQYF. The chain joins TRBV9 to TRBJ2-3; tentative D call: TRBD2 (6 bases). V was cut by 2 bases and J by 1 base, with 23 bases left in between. This CDR3 contains 19 residues. Germline V CDR1 and CDR2: SGDLS, YYNGEE. Looking up the rest from reference TRBV9 and TRBJ2-3 gives the full variable domain: DSGVTQTPKHLITATGQRVTLRCSPRSGDLSVYWYQQSLDQGLQFLIQYYNGEERAKGNILERFSAQQFPDLHSELNLSSLELGDSALYFCASSVSDGGRGGGTDTQYFGPGTRLTVL.